This T cell receptor (beta chain) was observed in a study of beta chain features in type 1 diabetes. This clone turned up a few times. Its antigen is currently unknown. Findings and limits, study-wide: TCRB CDR3 length was moderately but significantly reduced in all four CD4+ subsets of Type 1 diabetes patients. Fewer junction insertions and more nucleotide deletions appeared in type 1 diabetes patients.

With V trimmed by 5 bases and J by 15 bases, 9 bases remained unmatched. Germline V gene sequence: CDR1 SGHDT, CDR2 YYEEEE. This CDR3 contains 13 residues. Sequencing targeted expressed TCRB transcripts, as all isolated RNA had been reverse transcribed. This table comes from immunoSEQ multiplex PCR, and its TCRdb copy is limited to in-frame clones, with some not included. The data show more than 150,000 clones, with approximately 8.4% seen just once and around 2.5% held by the top ten. J is TRBJ2-3 and V is TRBV5-6; TRBD2 matches 13 bases. This TCR was sampled from a woman younger than 35 in good health. The sample was central memory CD4+ T cells from blood. CDR3 protein: CASSYDRLAGGYF. The DNA of the CDR3 is TGTGCCAGCAGTTATGATCGACTAGCGGGGGGATATTTT.